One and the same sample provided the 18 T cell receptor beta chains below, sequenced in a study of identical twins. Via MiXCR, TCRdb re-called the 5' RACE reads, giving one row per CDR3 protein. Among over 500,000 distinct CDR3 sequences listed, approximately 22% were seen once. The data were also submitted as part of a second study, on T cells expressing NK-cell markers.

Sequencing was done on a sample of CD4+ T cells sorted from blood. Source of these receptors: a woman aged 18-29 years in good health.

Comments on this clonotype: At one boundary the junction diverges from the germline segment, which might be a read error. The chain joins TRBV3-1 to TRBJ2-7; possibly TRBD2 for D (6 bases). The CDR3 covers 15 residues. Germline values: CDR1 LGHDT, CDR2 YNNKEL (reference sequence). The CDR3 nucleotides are TGTGCCAGCACCCAAGAGGGTAGCGGAAAGGGGGAGCAGTACTTC. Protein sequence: CASTQEGSGKGEQYF.

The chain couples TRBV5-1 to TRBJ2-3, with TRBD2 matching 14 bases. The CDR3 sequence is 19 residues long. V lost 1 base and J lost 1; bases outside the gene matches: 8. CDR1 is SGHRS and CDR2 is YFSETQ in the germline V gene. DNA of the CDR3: TGCGCCAGCAGCTTGCGAGGGACTAGCGGGAGAGGTGGCACAGATACGCAGTATTTT. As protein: CASSLRGTSGRGGTDTQYF.

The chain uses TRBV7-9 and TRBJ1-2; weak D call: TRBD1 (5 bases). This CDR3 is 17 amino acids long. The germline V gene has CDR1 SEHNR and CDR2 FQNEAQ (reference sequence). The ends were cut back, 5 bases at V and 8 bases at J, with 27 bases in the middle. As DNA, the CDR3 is TGTGCCAGCAGCCGATTCGGAGTTTCGGGGGGACCTTCGGGCTACACCTTC. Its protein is CASSRFGVSGGPSGYTF.

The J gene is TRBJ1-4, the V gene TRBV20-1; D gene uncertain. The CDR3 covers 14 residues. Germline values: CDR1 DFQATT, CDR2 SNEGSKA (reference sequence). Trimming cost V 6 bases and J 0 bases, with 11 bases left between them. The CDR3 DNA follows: TGCAGTGCCGGGTCCGGGGCAACTAATGAAAAACTGTTTTTT. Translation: CSAGSGATNEKLFF.

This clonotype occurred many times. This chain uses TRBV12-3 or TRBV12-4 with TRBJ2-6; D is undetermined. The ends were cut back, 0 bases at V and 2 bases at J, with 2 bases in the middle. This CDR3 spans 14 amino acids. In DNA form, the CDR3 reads TGTGCCAGCAGTTTAGCCACTGGGGCCAACGTCCTGACTTTC. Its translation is CASSLATGANVLTF.

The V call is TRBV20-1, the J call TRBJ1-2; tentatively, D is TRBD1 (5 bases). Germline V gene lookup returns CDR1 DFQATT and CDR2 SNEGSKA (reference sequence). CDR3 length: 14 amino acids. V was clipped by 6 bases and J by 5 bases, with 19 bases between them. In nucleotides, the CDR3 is TGCAGTGCCCTCCTCTCACTTGGGGGATATGGCTACACCTTC. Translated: CSALLSLGGYGYTF.

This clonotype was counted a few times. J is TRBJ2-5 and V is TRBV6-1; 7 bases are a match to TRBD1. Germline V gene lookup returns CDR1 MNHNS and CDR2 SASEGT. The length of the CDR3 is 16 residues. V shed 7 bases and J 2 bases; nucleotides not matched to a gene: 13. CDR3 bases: TGTGCCAGCAAACTAACAGGGGTCCACAAACAAGAGACCCAGTACTTC. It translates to CASKLTGVHKQETQYF.

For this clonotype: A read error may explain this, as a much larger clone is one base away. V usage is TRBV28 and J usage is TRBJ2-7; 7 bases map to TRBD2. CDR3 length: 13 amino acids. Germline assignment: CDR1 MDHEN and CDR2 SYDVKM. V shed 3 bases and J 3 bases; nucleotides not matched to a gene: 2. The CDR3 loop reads CASSFGGVYEQYF. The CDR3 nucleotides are TGTGCCAGCAGTTTTGGGGGGGTCTACGAGCAGTACTTC.

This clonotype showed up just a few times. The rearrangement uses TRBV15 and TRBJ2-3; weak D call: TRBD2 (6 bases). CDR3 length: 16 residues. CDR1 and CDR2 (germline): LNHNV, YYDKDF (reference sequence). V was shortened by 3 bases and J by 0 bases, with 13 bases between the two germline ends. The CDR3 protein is CATSRRGGASTDTQYF. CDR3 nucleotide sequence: TGTGCCACCAGCAGGCGGGGCGGGGCTAGCACAGATACGCAGTATTTT.

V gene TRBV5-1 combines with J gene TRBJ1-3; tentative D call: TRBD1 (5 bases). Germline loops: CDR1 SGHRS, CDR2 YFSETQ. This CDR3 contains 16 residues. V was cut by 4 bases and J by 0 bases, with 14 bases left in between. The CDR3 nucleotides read TGCGCCAGCAGCCCCGGACACGGTGGCTCTGGAAACACCATATATTTT. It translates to CASSPGHGGSGNTIYF.

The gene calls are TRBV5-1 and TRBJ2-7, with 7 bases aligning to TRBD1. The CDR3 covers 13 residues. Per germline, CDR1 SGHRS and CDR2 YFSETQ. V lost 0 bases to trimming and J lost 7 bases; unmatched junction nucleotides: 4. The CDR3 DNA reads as TGCGCCAGCAGCTTGGGACAGGGTGAGGAGCAGTACTTC. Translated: CASSLGQGEEQYF.

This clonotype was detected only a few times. Written as DNA, the CDR3 is TGTGCCAGCGGGCGAGGACGGACTTCGAACACCGGGGAGCTGTTTTTT. As protein: CASGRGRTSNTGELFF. This chain uses TRBV6-2 or TRBV6-3 with TRBJ2-2; D is possibly TRBD2 (5 bases). The CDR3 covers 16 residues. Trimming pared 8 bases from V and 0 bases from J, leaving 16 bases between. In germline, CDR1 is MNHEY, CDR2 SVGEGT.

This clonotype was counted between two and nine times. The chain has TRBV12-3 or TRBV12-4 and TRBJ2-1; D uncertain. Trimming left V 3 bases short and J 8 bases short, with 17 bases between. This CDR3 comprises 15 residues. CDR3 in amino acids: CASSLYEPTSDEQFF. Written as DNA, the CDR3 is TGTGCCAGCAGTTTGTACGAACCTACGTCCGATGAGCAGTTCTTC.

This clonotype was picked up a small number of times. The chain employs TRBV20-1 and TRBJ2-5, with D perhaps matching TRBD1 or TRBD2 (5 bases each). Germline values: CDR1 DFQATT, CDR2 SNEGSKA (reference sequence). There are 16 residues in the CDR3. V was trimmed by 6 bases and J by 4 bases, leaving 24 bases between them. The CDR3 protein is CSAPATGARGRETQYF. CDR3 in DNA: TGCAGTGCCCCTGCAACCGGGGCTAGGGGTCGAGAGACCCAGTACTTC.

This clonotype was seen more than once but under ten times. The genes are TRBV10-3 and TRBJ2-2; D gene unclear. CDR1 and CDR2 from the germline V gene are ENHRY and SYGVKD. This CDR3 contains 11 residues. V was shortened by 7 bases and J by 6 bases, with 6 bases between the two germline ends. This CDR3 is CAIKGPGELFF. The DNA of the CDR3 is TGTGCCATCAAGGGCCCCGGGGAGCTGTTTTTT.

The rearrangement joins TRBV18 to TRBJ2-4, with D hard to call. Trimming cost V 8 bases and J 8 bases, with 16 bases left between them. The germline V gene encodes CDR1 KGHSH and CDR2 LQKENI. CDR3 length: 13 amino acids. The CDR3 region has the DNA TGTGCCAGCGGCCAAGAGGCGGTTTACATTCAGTACTTC. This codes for CASGQEAVYIQYF. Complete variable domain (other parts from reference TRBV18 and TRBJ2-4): NAGVMQNPRHLVRRRGQEARLRCSPMKGHSHVYWYRQLPEEGLKFMVYLQKENIIDESGMPKERFSAEFPKEGPSILRIQQVVRGDSAAYFCASGQEAVYIQYFGAGTRLSVL.

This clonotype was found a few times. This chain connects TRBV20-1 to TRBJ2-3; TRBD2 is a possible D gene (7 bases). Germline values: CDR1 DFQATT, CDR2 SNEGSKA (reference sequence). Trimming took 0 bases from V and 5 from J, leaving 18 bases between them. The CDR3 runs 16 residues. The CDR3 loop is CSARDRRGGELDTQYF. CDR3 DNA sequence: TGCAGTGCTAGAGATCGTAGGGGGGGGGAACTAGATACGCAGTATTTT.

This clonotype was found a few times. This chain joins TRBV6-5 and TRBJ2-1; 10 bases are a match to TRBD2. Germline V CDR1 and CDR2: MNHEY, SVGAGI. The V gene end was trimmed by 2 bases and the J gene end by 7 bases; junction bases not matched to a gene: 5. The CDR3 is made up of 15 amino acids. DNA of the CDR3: TGTGCCAGCAGTTACGGGGGACTAGCGAGGAATGAGCAGTTCTTC. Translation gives CASSYGGLARNEQFF.